This TCR beta chain was profiled in a study of T cell repertoires in cytomegalovirus infection. Study information: Peptides in the study included HLA-C-restricted and HLA-B-restricted CMV epitopes. Through public TCR beta signatures, both CMV infection and matching HLA type were indicated.

V was cut by 1 base and J by 0 bases, with 11 bases left in between. This CDR3 has 16 residues. Per the germline V gene, CDR1 is MGHRA and CDR2 is YSYEKL. TCRdb redid the calling of the reads with MiXCR, one entry per CDR3 protein. The table has some 480,000 distinct CDR3 sequences, 25% to 35% seen once. The study's findings and limits: The ex vivo response was dominated by HLA-C-restricted CMV-specific TCR beta clonotypes. Cumulated frequencies of public TCR beta families served to identify carriers of CMV plus the relevant HLA.

This clonotype turned up a few times. The antigen is unknown. The sequence came from a human donor in good health (CMV status not recorded). Some clones in this sample may be carry-over from other donors' samples. This specimen consisted of cultured PBMCs, obtained from culture after CMV antigen stimulation. The V and J genes are TRBV4-1 and TRBJ2-3; no firm D call. CDR3 DNA: TGCGCCAGCAGCCAAGTTGCTTTCACTAGCACAGATACGCAGTATTTT. Protein sequence: CASSQVAFTSTDTQYF.